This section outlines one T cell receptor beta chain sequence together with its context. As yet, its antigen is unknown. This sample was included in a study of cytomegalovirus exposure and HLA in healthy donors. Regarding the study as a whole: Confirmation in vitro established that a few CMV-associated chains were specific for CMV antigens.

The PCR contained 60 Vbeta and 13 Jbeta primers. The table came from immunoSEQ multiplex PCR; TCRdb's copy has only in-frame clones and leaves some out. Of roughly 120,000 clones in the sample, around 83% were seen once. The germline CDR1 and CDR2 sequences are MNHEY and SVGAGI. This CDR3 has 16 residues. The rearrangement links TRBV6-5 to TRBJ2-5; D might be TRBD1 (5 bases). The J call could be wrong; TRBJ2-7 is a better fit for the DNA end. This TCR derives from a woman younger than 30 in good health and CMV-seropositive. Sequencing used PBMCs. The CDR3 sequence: CASSLPTDLSSYEQYF. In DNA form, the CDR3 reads TGTGCCAGCAGTTTACCGACAGATTTAAGCTCCTACGAGCAGTACTTC.